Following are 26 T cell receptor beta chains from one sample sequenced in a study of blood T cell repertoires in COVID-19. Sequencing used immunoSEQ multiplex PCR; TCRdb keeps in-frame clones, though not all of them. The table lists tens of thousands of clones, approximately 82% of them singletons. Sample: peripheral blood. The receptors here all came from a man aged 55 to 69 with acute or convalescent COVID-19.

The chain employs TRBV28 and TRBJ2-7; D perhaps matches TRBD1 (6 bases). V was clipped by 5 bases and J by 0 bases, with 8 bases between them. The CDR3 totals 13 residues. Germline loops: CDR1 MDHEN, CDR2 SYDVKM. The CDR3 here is CASSNRVSYEQYV. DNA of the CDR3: TGTGCCAGCAGTAACAGGGTCTCCTACGAGCAGTACGTC.

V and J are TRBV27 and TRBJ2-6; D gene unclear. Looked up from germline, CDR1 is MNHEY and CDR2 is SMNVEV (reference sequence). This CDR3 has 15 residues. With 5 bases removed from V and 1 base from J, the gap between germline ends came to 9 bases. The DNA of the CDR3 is TGTGCCAGCAGTCCCAGAGGTTCTGGGGCCAACGTCCTGACTTTC. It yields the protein CASSPRGSGANVLTF.

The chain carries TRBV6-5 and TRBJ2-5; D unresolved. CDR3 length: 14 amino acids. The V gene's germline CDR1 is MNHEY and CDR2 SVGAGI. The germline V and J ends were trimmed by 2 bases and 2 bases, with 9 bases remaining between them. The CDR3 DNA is TGTGCCAGCAGTTACCCGGGTCCGCAAGAGACCCAGTACTTC. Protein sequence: CASSYPGPQETQYF.

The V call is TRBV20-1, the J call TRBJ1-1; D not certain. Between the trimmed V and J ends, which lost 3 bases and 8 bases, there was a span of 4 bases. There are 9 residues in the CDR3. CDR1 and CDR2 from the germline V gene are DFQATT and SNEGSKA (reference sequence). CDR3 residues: CSASPEAFF. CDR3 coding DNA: TGCAGTGCTAGCCCAGAAGCTTTCTTT.

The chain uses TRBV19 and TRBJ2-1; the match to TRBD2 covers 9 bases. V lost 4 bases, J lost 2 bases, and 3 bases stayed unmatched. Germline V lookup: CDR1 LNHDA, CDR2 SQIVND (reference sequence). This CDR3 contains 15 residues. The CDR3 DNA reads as TGTGCCAGTAGTACTAGCGGGGCAACCTACAATGAGCAGTTCTTC. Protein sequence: CASSTSGATYNEQFF.

The CDR3 loop reads CASSPRAATGGSSEKLFF. Here the CDR3 DNA reads TGTGCCAGCTCACCACGAGCTGCGACAGGGGGCTCCAGTGAAAAACTGTTTTTT. The rearrangement links TRBV18 to TRBJ1-4, with 10 nucleotides matching TRBD1. J was trimmed by 7 bases and V by 1 base; bases with no gene match: 12. This CDR3 spans 18 amino acids. From germline, CDR1 is KGHSH and CDR2 LQKENI.

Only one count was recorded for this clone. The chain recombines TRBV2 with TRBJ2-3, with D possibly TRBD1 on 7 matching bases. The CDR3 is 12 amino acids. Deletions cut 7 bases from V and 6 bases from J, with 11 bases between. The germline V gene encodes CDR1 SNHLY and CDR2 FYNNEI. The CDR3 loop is CASTPGGDTQYF. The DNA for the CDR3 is TGTGCCAGCACCCCAGGGGGGGATACGCAGTATTTT.

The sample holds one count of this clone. In DNA form, the CDR3 reads TGTGCCAGCACCCCCCCGGGGGGCCGGTACGAGCAGTACTTC. Translation gives CASTPPGGRYEQYF. The V call is TRBV5-6, the J call TRBJ2-7, with D perhaps matching TRBD2 (7 bases). V shed 6 bases and J shed 4 bases, with 17 bases lying between them. The CDR3 consists of 14 residues. Germline lookup yields CDR1 SGHDT and CDR2 YYEEEE.

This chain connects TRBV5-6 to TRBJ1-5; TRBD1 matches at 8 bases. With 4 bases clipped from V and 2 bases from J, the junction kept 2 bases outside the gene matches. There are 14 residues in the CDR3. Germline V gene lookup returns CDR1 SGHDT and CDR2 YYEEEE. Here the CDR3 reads CASSRGQGNQPQHF. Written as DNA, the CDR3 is TGTGCCAGCAGCAGGGGACAGGGCAATCAGCCCCAGCATTTT. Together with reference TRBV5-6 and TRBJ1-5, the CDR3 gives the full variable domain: DAGVTQSPTHLIKTRGQQVTLRCSPKSGHDTVSWYQQALGQGPQFIFQYYEEEERQRGNFPDRFSGHQFPNYSSELNVNALLLGDSALYLCASSRGQGNQPQHFGDGTRLSIL.

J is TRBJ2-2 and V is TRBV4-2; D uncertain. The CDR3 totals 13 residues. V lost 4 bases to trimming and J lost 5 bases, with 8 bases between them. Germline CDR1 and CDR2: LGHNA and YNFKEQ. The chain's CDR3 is CASSLLLTGELFF. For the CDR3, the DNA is TGTGCCAGCAGCCTTCTTCTTACCGGGGAGCTGTTTTTT.

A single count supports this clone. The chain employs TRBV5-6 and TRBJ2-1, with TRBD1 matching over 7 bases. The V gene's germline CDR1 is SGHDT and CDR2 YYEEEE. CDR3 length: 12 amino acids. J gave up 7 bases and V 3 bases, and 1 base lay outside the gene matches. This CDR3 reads CASSSTGNEQFF. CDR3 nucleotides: TGTGCCAGCAGCTCGACAGGGAATGAGCAGTTCTTC.

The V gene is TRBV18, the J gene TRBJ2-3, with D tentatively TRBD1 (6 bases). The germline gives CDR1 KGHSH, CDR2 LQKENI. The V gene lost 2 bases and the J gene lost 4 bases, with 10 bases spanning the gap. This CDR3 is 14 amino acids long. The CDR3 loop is CASSPLTGSDTQYF. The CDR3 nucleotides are TGTGCCAGCTCACCATTAACAGGGTCAGATACGCAGTATTTT.

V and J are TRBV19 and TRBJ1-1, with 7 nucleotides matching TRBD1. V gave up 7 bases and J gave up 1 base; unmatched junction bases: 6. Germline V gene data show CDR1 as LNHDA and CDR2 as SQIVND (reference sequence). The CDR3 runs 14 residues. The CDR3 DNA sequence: TGTGCCAGTATTCGGACAGGCCAGAACACTGAAGCTTTCTTT. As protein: CASIRTGQNTEAFF. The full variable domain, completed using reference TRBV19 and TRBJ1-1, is DGGITQSPKYLFRKEGQNVTLSCEQNLNHDAMYWYRQDPGQGLRLIYYSQIVNDFQKGDIAEGYSVSREKKESFPLTVTSAQKNPTAFYLCASIRTGQNTEAFFGQGTRLTVV.

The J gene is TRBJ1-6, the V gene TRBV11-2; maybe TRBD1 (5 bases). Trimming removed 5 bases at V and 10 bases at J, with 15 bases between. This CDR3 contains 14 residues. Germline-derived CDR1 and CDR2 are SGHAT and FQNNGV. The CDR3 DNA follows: TGTGCCAGCAGCAGTGACAGAATGGGCTCACCCCTCCACTTT. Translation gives CASSSDRMGSPLHF.

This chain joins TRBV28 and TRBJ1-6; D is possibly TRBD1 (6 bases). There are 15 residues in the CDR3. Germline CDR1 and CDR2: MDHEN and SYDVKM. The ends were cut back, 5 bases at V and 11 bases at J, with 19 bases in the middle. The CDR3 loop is CASSGSTGTMTPLHF. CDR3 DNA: TGTGCCAGCAGTGGGTCGACAGGTACCATGACACCCCTCCACTTT.

CDR3 protein: CASSERLAGNTEAFF. In DNA form, the CDR3 reads TGCGCCAGCAGCGAGAGACTGGCGGGTAACACTGAAGCTTTCTTT. The chain couples TRBV5-1 to TRBJ1-1; unclear D gene. CDR1 and CDR2 from the germline V gene are SGHRS and YFSETQ. V was clipped by 4 bases and J by 2 bases, with 15 bases between them. CDR3 length: 15 residues.

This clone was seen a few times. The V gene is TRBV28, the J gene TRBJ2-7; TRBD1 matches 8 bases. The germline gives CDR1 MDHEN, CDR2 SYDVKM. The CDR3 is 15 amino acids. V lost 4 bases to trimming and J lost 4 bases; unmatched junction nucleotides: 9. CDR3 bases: TGTGCCAGCAGTTCGGGGACAGGAGACCTTTACGAGCAGTACTTC. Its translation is CASSSGTGDLYEQYF.

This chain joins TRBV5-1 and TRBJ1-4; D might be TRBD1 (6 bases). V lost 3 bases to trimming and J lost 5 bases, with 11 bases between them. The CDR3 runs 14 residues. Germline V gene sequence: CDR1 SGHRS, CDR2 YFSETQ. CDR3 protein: CASSSGHRNEKLFF. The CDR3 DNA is TGCGCCAGCAGCTCGGGACACAGAAATGAAAAACTGTTTTTT.

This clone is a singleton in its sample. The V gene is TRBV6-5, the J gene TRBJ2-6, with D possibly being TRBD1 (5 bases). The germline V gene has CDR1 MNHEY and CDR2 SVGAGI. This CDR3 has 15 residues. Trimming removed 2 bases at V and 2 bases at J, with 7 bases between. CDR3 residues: CASSYDRPGANVLTF. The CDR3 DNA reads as TGTGCCAGCAGTTACGACAGACCTGGGGCCAACGTCCTGACTTTC.

CDR3 residues: CASSLSGTGPDTQYF. In DNA, the CDR3 is TGTGCCAGCAGTTTATCCGGGACAGGGCCAGATACGCAGTATTTT. The rearrangement joins TRBV27 to TRBJ2-3; 9 bases agree with TRBD1. Germline assignment: CDR1 MNHEY and CDR2 SMNVEV (reference sequence). The V gene end was trimmed by 0 bases and the J gene end by 4 bases; junction bases not matched to a gene: 2. This CDR3 has 15 amino acids.

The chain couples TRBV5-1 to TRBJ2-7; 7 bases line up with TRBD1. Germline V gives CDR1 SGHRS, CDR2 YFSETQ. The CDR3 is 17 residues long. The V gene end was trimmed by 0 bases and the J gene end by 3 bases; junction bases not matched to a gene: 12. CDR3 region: CASSLAPNPPGGYEQYF. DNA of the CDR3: TGCGCCAGCAGCTTGGCCCCCAACCCGCCAGGGGGCTACGAGCAGTACTTC. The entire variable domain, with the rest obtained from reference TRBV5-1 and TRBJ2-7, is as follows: KAGVTQTPRYLIKTRGQQVTLSCSPISGHRSVSWYQQTPGQGLQFLFEYFSETQRNKGNFPGRFSGRQFSNSRSEMNVSTLELGDSALYLCASSLAPNPPGGYEQYFGPGTRLTVT.

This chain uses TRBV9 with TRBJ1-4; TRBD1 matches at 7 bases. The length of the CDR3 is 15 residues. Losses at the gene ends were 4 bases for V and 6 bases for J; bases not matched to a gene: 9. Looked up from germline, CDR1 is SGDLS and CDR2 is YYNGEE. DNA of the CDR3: TGTGCCAGCAGCCCGCAGGGGGTCGTATATGAAAAACTGTTTTTT. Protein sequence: CASSPQGVVYEKLFF.

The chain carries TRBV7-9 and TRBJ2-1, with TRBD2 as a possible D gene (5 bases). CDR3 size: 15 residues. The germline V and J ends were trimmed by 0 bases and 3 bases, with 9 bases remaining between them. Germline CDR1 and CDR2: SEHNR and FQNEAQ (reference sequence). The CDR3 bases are TGTGCCAGCAGCTTAGCGAGCGGCAACTACAATGAGCAGTTCTTC. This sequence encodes CASSLASGNYNEQFF.

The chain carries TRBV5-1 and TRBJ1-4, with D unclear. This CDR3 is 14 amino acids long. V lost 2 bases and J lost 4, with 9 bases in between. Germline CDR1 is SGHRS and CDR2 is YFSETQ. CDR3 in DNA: TGCGCCAGCAGCTTCGGGGAGAGTAATGAAAAACTGTTTTTT. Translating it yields CASSFGESNEKLFF.

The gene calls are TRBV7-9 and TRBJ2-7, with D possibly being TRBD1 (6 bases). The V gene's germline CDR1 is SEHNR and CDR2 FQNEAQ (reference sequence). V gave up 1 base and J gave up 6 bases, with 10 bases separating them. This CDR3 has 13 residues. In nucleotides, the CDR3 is TGTGCCAGCAGCTTAGAGCAGGGGAGCGAGCAGTACGTC. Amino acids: CASSLEQGSEQYV.

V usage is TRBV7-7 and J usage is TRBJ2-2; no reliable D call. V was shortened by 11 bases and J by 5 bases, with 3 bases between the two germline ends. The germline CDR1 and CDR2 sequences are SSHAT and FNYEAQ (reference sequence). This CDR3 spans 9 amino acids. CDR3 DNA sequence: TGTGCCGCGACCGGGGAGCTGTTTTTT. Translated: CAATGELFF.